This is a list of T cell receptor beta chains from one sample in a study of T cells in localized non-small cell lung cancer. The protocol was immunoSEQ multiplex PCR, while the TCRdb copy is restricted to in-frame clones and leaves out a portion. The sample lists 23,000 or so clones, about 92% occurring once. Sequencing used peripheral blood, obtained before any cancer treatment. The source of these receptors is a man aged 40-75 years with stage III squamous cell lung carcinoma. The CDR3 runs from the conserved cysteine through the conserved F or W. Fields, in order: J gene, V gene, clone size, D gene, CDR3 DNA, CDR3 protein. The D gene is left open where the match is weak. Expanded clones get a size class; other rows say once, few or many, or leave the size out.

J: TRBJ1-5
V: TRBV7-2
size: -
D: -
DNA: TGTGCCAGCAGAGGACAGCCCAATCAGCCCCAGCATTTT
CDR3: CASRGQPNQPQHF

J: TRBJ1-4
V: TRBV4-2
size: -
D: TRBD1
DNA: TGTGCCAGCAGCCAAGATGGGACAGGGGATAATGAAAAACTGTTTTTT
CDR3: CASSQDGTGDNEKLFF

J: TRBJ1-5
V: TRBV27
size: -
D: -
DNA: TGTGCCAGCAGTACCAACAGGAGAGATCAGCCCCAGCATTTT
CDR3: CASSTNRRDQPQHF

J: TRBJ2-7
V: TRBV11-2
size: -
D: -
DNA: TGTGCCAGCAGCTTAGGCCAAATCCGCTCCTACGAGCAGTACTTC
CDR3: CASSLGQIRSYEQYF

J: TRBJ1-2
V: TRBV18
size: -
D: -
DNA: TGTGCCAGCTCACCATTGTCAGGGGACTATGGCTACACCTTC
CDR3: CASSPLSGDYGYTF

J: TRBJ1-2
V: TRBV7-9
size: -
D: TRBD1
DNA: TGTGCCAGCAGCTTAGCTCGGACAGGATCCAACTATGGCTACACCTTC
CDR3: CASSLARTGSNYGYTF

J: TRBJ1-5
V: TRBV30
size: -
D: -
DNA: TGTGCCTGGAGTTCACCGGGGGGCGCGGGACAGCCCCAGCATTTT
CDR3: CAWSSPGGAGQPQHF

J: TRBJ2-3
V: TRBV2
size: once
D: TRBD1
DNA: TGTGCCAGCAGTGAAGCGCGGCAGGGGGCCACAGATACGCAGTATTTT
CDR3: CASSEARQGATDTQYF

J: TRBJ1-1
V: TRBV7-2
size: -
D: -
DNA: TGTGCCAGCAGCTTAAGCACTGAAGCTTTCTTT
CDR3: CASSLSTEAFF

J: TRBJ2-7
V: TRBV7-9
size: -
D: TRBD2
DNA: TGTGCCAGCAGCTTAGGGGGTAGCGGGAGGTACGAGCAGTACTTC
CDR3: CASSLGGSGRYEQYF

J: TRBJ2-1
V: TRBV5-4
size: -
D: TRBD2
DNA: TGTGCCAGCAGCTTGGCGCTAGCGGGGGGGCCTCATGAGCAGTTCTTC
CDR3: CASSLALAGGPHEQFF

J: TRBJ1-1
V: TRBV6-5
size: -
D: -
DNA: TGTGCCAGCAGCGCAGGACAGCTGTACACTGAAGCTTTCTTT
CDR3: CASSAGQLYTEAFF

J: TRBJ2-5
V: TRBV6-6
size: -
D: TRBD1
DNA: TGTGCCAGCAGTGGGACAGGGAGACAAGAGACCCAGTACTTC
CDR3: CASSGTGRQETQYF

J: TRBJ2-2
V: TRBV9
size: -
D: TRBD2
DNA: TGTGCCAGCAGCTACGGGACTAGCGCGAACACCGGGGAGCTGTTTTTT
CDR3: CASSYGTSANTGELFF

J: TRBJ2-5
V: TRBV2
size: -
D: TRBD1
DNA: TGTGCCAGCAGGACAGGGGCAGAGACCCAGTACTTC
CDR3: CASRTGAETQYF

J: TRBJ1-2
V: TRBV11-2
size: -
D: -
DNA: TGTGCCAGCAGCTCGGGACCTTACATCTATGGCTACACCTTC
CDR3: CASSSGPYIYGYTF

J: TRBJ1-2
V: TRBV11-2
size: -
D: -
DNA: TGTGCCAGCAGCTTCGAAGGATTGGGGGGCTACACCTTC
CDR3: CASSFEGLGGYTF

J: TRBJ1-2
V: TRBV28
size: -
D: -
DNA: TGTGCCAGCAGTTTATCCCCCAGAAACTATGGCTACACCTTC
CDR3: CASSLSPRNYGYTF

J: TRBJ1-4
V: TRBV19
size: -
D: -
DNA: TGTGCCAGTAGTAGTCTCGGGGGAGAAAATGAAAAACTGTTTTTT
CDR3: CASSSLGGENEKLFF

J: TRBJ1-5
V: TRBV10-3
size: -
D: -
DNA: TGTGCCATCACTAGAGATCGCACAGATACGCAGCATTTT
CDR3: CAITRDRTDTQHF

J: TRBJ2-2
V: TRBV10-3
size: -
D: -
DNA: TGTGCCATACGACAGGAGTACACCGGGGAGCTGTTTTTT
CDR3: CAIRQEYTGELFF

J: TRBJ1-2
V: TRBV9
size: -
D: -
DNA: TGTGCCAGCAGCTCGAGCCCGTCCAGTAACTATGGCTACACCTTC
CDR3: CASSSSPSSNYGYTF

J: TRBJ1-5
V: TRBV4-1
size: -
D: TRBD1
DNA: TGCGCCAGCAGCCAAACAGGGGGCAATCAGCCCCAGCATTTT
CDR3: CASSQTGGNQPQHF

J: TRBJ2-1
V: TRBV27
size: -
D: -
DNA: TGTGCCAGCTCCCTTGAGGGGGATTCCTCCTACAATGAGCAGTTCTTC
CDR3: CASSLEGDSSYNEQFF

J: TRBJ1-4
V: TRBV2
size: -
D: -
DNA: TGTGCCAGCAGTTTCGAAGGGGGGGAAAAACTGTTTTTT
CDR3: CASSFEGGEKLFF

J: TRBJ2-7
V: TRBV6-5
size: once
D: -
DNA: TGTGCCACCCGCCGGGCGGGGAGCTCCTACGAGCAGTACTTC
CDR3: CATRRAGSSYEQYF